This T cell receptor beta chain came from a study of regulatory T cells in long-lasting Graves disease. Time point defined: newly diagnosed GD, antithyroid drugs for less than 3 months. RNA extracted from PBMCs served as the sequencing template. Library construction for TCR beta used iRepertoire HTBI primers and Arm-PCR of CDR3 regions. From the multiplex PCR reads, TCRdb called clonotypes with MiXCR, one entry per CDR3 protein. The data contain 300,000 to 450,000 distinct CDR3 sequences, roughly 16% of them singletons. CDR1 ENHRY and CDR2 SYGVKD come from the germline V gene. Trimming stripped 2 bases from V and 4 bases from J, with 15 bases between. The CDR3 runs 16 residues.

This sequence originates from a female donor with Graves disease. The chain carries TRBV10-3 and TRBJ2-4, with a possible D match to TRBD2 (5 bases). Sequencing was performed on peripheral blood mononuclear cells (PBMCs), taken at new diagnosis, from a patient treated with antithyroid drugs. The CDR3 reads CAISEEGRKSKNIQYF. The CDR3 nucleotides are TGTGCCATCAGTGAGGAGGGCAGGAAGTCGAAAAACATTCAGTACTTC.